Listed here are 7 T cell receptor beta chains from one sample, sequenced in a study of blood T cells in healthy people across ages. The second PCR ran about 6 to 12 cycles with a sample-barcoded 5' primer and J-beta primers. TCRdb itself ran the 5' RACE reads through MiXCR, one entry per CDR3 protein. The sample lists 850,000 to 1,300,000 distinct CDR3 sequences, 35% to 55% occurring once. Sequenced sample: blood. All receptors derive from an older woman in good health.

This clonotype was seen only a few times. This sequence joins TRBV28 and TRBJ2-4, with 8 bases fitting TRBD2. The CDR3 consists of 13 residues. Trimming removed 5 bases from V and 9 bases from J; junction bases left unmatched: 6. Germline V gene data show CDR1 as MDHEN and CDR2 as SYDVKM. The CDR3 DNA reads as TGTGCCAGCAGTGTACGCGGGGGGAGCATTCAGTACTTC. Its protein is CASSVRGGSIQYF.

This chain uses TRBV9 with TRBJ2-4; 9 bases align to TRBD1. Judging by the DNA end, TRBJ2-7 fits better; the J call may be wrong. The CDR3 spans 14 residues. Germline V gives CDR1 SGDLS, CDR2 YYNGEE. The CDR3 spells CASSSGQGRGEQYF. The CDR3 DNA follows: TGTGCCAGCAGCTCGGGACAGGGAAGGGGCGAGCAGTACTTC.

This rearrangement joins TRBV3-1 to TRBJ1-2; possibly TRBD1 for D (5 bases). The CDR3 has 14 amino acids. V lost 4 bases, J lost 1 base, and 10 bases lay in between. Germline-derived CDR1 and CDR2 are LGHDT and YNNKEL (reference sequence). In DNA, the CDR3 is TGTGCCAGCAGCCCGCCAGGGATTAACTATGGCTACACCTTC. Protein product: CASSPPGINYGYTF.

The V call is TRBV20-1, the J call TRBJ1-5; 9 nucleotides agree with TRBD1. Unmatched junction bases numbered 8, after V lost 5 bases and J lost 6 bases. The CDR3 is made up of 14 amino acids. Germline V gives CDR1 DFQATT, CDR2 SNEGSKA (reference sequence). CDR3 sequence (DNA): TGCAGTGCTTCGACAGGGGGGGATTTTCAGCCCCAGCATTTT. Its protein product is CSASTGGDFQPQHF.

The chain recombines TRBV5-5 with TRBJ2-5, with 7 bases aligning to TRBD2. V trimming: 2 bases; J trimming: 6 bases; junction bases outside the gene matches: 10. CDR3 length: 15 amino acids. Germline V gene data show CDR1 as SGHKS and CDR2 as YYEKEE (reference sequence). CDR3 nucleotide sequence: TGTGCCAGCAGCTTAAGGGCGGGAGACGCGAAGACCCAGTACTTC. Translated, it gives CASSLRAGDAKTQYF. Using reference TRBV5-5 and TRBJ2-5 for the parts outside the CDR3, the full variable domain is DAGVTQSPTHLIKTRGQQVTLRCSPISGHKSVSWYQQVLGQGPQFIFQYYEKEERGRGNFPDRFSARQFPNYSSELNVNALLLGDSALYLCASSLRAGDAKTQYFGPGTRLLVL.

The rearrangement links TRBV7-2 to TRBJ2-5; 7 bases line up with TRBD1. The CDR3 runs to 14 residues. Germline V gene sequence: CDR1 SGHTA, CDR2 FQGNSA. The V gene end was trimmed by 5 bases and the J gene end by 3 bases; junction bases not matched to a gene: 6. CDR3 sequence reads: CASSVGTEKETQYF. DNA of the CDR3: TGTGCCAGCAGCGTTGGGACAGAAAAAGAGACCCAGTACTTC.

This chain connects TRBV5-5 to TRBJ2-2; 7 bases align to TRBD2. Germline V gives CDR1 SGHKS, CDR2 YYEKEE (reference sequence). V was clipped by 4 bases and J by 3 bases; unmatched bases: 3. The CDR3 is 14 amino acids. The CDR3 coding sequence is TGTGCCAGCAGCGTAGCGGGCCACACCGGGGAGCTGTTTTTT. It codes for CASSVAGHTGELFF.